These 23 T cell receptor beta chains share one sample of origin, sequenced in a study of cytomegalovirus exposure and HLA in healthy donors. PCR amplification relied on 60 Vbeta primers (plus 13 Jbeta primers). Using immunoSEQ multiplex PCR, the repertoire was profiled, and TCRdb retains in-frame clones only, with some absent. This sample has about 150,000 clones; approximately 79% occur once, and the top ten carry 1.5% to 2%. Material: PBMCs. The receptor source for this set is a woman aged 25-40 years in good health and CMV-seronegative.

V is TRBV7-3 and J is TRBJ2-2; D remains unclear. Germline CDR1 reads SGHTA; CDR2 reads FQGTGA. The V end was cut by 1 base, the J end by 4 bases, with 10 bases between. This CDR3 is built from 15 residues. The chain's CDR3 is CASSLRAVSTGELFF. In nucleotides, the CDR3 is TGTGCCAGCAGCTTAAGAGCTGTGTCCACCGGGGAGCTGTTTTTT.

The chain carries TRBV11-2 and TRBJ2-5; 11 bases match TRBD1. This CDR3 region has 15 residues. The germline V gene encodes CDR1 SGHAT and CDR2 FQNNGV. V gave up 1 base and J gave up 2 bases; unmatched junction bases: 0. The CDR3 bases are TGTGCCAGCAGCTTAGGGGACAGGGGGCAAGAGACCCAGTACTTC. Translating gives CASSLGDRGQETQYF.

The CDR3 region has the DNA TGTGCCAGCAGCTTGTGGGTTGGCAGGGAGGGGACTGAAGCTTTCTTT. This translates into CASSLWVGREGTEAFF. The chain recombines TRBV5-8 with TRBJ1-1; a possible D gene is TRBD1 (5 bases). Trimming left V 1 base short and J 5 bases short, with 18 bases between. CDR3 length: 16 amino acids. CDR1 and CDR2 (germline): SGHTS, YDEGEE.

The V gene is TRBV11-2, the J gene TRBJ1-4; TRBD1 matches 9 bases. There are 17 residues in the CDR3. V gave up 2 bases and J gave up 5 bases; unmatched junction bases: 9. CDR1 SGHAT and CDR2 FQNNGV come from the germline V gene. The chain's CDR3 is CASSLILQGAWNEKLFF. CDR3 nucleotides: TGTGCCAGCAGCTTAATACTACAGGGGGCCTGGAATGAAAAACTGTTTTTT.

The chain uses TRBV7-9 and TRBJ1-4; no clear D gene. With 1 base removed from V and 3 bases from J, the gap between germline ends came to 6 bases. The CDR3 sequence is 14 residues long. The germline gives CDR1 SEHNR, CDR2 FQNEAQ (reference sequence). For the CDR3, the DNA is TGTGCCAGCAGCTTAGGGAGAGCTAATGAAAAACTGTTTTTT. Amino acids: CASSLGRANEKLFF.

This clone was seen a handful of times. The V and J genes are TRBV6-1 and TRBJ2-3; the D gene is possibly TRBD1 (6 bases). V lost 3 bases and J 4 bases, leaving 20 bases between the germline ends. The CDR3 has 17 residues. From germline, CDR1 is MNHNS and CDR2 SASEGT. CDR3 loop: CASSDTPGQMRADTQYF. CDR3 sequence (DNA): TGTGCCAGCAGTGACACTCCCGGACAGATGAGAGCAGATACGCAGTATTTT.

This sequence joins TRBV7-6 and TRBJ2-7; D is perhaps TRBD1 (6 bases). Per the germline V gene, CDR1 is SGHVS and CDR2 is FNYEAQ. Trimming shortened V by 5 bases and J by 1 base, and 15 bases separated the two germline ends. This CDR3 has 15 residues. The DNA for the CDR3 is TGTGCCAGCAGCCCAAGGACAGCGGATTCCTACGAGCAGTACTTC. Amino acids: CASSPRTADSYEQYF.

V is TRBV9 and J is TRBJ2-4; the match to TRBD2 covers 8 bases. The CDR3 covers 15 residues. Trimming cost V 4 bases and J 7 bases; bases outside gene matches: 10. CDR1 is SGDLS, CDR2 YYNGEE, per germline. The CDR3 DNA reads TGTGCCAGCAGCCATAGCGGGGATGAGGGGAACATTCAGTACTTC. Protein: CASSHSGDEGNIQYF.

CDR3 protein: CAWTPGQVNTEAFF. The CDR3 DNA sequence: TGTGCCTGGACCCCTGGACAAGTGAACACTGAAGCTTTCTTT. The chain joins TRBV30 to TRBJ1-1; maybe TRBD1 (5 bases). The CDR3 has 14 amino acids. Between the trimmed V and J ends, which lost 4 bases and 0 bases, there was a span of 12 bases. In germline, CDR1 is GTSNPN, CDR2 SVGIG (reference sequence).

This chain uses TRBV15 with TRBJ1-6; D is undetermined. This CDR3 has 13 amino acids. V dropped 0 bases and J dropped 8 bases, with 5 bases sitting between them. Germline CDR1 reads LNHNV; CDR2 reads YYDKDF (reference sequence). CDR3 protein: CATSRERDSPLHF. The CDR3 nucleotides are TGTGCCACCAGCAGAGAGAGAGATTCACCCCTCCACTTT.

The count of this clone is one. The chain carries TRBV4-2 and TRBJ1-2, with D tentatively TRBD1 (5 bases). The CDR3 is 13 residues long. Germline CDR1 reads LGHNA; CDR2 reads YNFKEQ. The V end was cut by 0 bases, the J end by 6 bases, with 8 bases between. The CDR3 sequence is CASSQEFRDGYTF. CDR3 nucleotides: TGTGCCAGCAGCCAAGAATTCAGGGATGGCTACACCTTC.

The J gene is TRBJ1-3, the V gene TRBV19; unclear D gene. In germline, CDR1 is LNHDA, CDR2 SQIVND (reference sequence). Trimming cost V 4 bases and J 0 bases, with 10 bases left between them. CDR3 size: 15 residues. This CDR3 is CASSTMGGSGNTIYF. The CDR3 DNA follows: TGTGCCAGTAGTACTATGGGAGGCTCTGGAAACACCATATATTTT. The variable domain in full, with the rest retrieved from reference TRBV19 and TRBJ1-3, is DGGITQSPKYLFRKEGQNVTLSCEQNLNHDAMYWYRQDPGQGLRLIYYSQIVNDFQKGDIAEGYSVSREKKESFPLTVTSAQKNPTAFYLCASSTMGGSGNTIYFGEGSWLTVV.

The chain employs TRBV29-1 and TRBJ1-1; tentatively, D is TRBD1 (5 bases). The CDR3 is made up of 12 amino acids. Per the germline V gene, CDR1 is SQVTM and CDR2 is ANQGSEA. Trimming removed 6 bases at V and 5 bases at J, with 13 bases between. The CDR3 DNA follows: TGCAGCGTGAGTCCAGGGAGGACTGAAGCTTTCTTT. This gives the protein CSVSPGRTEAFF. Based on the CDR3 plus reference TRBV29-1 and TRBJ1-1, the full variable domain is SAVISQKPSRDICQRGTSLTIQCQVDSQVTMMFWYRQQPGQSLTLIATANQGSEATYESGFVIDKFPISRPNLTFSTLTVSNMSPEDSSIYLCSVSPGRTEAFFGQGTRLTVV.

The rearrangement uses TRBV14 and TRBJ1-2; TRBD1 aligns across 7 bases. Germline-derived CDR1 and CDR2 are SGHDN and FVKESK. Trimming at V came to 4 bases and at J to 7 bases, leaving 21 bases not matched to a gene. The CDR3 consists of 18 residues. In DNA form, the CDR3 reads TGTGCCAGCAGCCTTGAAGGGACAGTCCGCCCGTTAGCTTCTGGCTACACCTTC. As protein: CASSLEGTVRPLASGYTF.

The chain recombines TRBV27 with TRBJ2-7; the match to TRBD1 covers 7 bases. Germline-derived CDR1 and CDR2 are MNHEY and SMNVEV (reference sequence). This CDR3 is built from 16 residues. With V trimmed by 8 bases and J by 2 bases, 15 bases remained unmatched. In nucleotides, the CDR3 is TGTGCCAGCCGCTTCGCTATGGGACAGCCGGCCTACGAGCAGTACTTC. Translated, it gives CASRFAMGQPAYEQYF.

DNA of the CDR3: TGTGCCAGCACCTGGGGCGGGGGCCCAACCTACGAGCAGTACTTC. Its protein product is CASTWGGGPTYEQYF. V usage is TRBV5-4 and J usage is TRBJ2-7, with a possible D match to TRBD2 (7 bases). Germline V gene lookup returns CDR1 SGHNT and CDR2 YYREEE (reference sequence). The CDR3 has 15 residues. The germline V and J ends were trimmed by 6 bases and 2 bases, with 18 bases remaining between them.

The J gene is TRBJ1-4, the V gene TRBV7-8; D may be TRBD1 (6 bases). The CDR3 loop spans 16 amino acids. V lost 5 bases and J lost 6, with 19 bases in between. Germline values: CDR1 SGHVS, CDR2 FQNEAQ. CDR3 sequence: CASSLPGGGVYEKLFF. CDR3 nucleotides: TGTGCCAGCAGCCTACCCGGAGGGGGGGTATATGAAAAACTGTTTTTT.

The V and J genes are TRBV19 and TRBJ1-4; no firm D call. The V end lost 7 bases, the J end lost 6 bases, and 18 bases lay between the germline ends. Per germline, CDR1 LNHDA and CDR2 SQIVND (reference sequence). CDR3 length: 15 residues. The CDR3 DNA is TGTGCCAGTAATCTAGCCGGGTTGTACGATGAAAAACTGTTTTTT. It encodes CASNLAGLYDEKLFF. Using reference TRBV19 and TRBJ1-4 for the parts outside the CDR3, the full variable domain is DGGITQSPKYLFRKEGQNVTLSCEQNLNHDAMYWYRQDPGQGLRLIYYSQIVNDFQKGDIAEGYSVSREKKESFPLTVTSAQKNPTAFYLCASNLAGLYDEKLFFGSGTQLSVL.

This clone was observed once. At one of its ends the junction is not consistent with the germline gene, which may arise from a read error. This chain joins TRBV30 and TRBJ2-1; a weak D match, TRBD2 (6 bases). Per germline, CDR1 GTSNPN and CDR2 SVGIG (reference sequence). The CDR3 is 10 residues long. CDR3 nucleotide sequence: TGTGCCTGGAGACGAACGGGGGTGATCTTC. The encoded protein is CAWRRTGVIF.

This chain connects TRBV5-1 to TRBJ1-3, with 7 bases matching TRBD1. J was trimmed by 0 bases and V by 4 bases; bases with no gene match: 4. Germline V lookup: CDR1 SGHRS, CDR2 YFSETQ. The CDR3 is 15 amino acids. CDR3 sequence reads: CASSRGQISGNTIYF. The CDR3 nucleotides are TGCGCCAGCAGCCGGGGACAGATCTCTGGAAACACCATATATTTT.

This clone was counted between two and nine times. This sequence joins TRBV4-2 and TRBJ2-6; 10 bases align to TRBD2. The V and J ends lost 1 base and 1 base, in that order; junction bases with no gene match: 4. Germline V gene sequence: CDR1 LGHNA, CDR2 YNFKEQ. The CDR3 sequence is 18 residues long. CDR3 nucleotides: TGTGCCAGCAGCCAAGCTAGCGGGGGTGTTTCTGGGGCCAACGTCCTGACTTTC. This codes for CASSQASGGVSGANVLTF.

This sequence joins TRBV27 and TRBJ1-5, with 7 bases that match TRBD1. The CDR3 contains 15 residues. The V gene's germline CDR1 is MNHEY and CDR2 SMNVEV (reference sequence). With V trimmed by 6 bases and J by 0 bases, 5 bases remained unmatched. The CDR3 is CASRPGGTSNQPQHF. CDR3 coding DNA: TGTGCCAGCAGACCAGGGGGAACTAGCAATCAGCCCCAGCATTTT.

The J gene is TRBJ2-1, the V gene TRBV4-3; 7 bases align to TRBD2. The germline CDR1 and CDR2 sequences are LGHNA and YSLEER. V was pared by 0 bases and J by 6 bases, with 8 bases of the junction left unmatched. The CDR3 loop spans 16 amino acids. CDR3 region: CASSQDWIGGINEQFF. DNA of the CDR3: TGCGCCAGCAGCCAAGATTGGATCGGGGGGATCAATGAGCAGTTCTTC.